These 9 T cell receptor beta chains were sequenced from one sample in a study of T cells after yellow fever vaccination (dated by TCRdb to about 2019). The treatment or condition label, as the study defines it: live attenuated yellow fever vaccine strain. The method behind the library was 5' RACE. The reads were generated on an Illumina HiSeq 2500. In TCRdb, the public reads were trimmed at Q25 with fastp and aligned with MiXCR, with productive beta chains retained. Rows with a matching CDR3 protein are joined into one entry that keeps the most common DNA and genes. This sample comprises around 530,000 distinct CDR3 sequences, about a sixth of them detected only once. In total, the top ten clones hold around a sixth of the sample. Sequencing was performed on PBMCs, taken around 5 days after the first yellow fever vaccination. The origin of the receptors is a man aged 18 to 35 who received the YFV17D yellow fever vaccine.

The chain carries TRBV6-1 and TRBJ1-2; 7 bases match TRBD1. CDR3 length equals 13 residues. Losses at the gene ends were 7 bases for V and 5 bases for J; bases not matched to a gene: 7. Germline CDR1 is MNHNS and CDR2 is SASEGT. The CDR3 spells CASTDRAQYGYTF. CDR3 nucleotide sequence: TGTGCCAGCACCGACAGGGCTCAGTATGGCTACACCTTC.

This clonotype has only a few counts. This chain joins TRBV7-9 and TRBJ2-3; no clear D. Looked up from germline, CDR1 is SEHNR and CDR2 is FQNEAQ (reference sequence). CDR3 length equals 14 residues. V gave up 5 bases and J gave up 3 bases, with 12 bases separating them. The CDR3 reads CASSPPVGTDTQYF. CDR3 coding DNA: TGTGCCAGCAGCCCCCCGGTGGGTACAGATACGCAGTATTTT.

There are a few counts of this clonotype. The genes are TRBV24-1 and TRBJ2-5, with TRBD2 matching 7 bases. The germline gives CDR1 KGHDR, CDR2 SFDVKD. CDR3 size: 16 residues. The junction had 16 bases not matched to a gene; V was cut back by 8 bases and J by 5 bases. The CDR3 DNA sequence: TGTGCCACCAACTGGGGGGGGGACCGCGCAGGGGAGACCCAGTACTTC. This codes for CATNWGGDRAGETQYF.

V is TRBV20-1 and J is TRBJ1-5; D is unclear. Germline CDR1 DFQATT, CDR2 SNEGSKA (reference sequence). V lost 3 bases and J 6 bases, leaving 12 bases between the germline ends. The CDR3 contains 13 residues. In DNA, the CDR3 is TGCAGTGCTAGTGGTTTTGCTGGTCAGCCCCAGCATTTT. Its protein product is CSASGFAGQPQHF.

This clonotype was observed a few times. This chain connects TRBV7-2 to TRBJ2-5, with 8 bases identical to TRBD2. This CDR3 has 15 amino acids. J was trimmed by 3 bases and V by 4 bases; bases with no gene match: 7. CDR1 SGHTA and CDR2 FQGNSA come from the germline V gene. CDR3 amino acids: CASSWRSSGEETQYF. The DNA for the CDR3 is TGTGCCAGCAGCTGGCGTAGTAGCGGGGAAGAGACCCAGTACTTC.

The chain combines TRBV12-3 or TRBV12-4 with TRBJ1-4; TRBD1 matches 7 bases. J gave up 7 bases and V 5 bases, and 13 bases lay outside the gene matches. CDR3 size: 16 residues. This CDR3 reads CASSLHRGGIAEKLFF. CDR3 nucleotides: TGTGCCAGCAGTCTACACAGGGGAGGCATAGCTGAAAAACTGTTTTTT.

The genes are TRBV19 and TRBJ1-5; tentative D call: TRBD1 (5 bases). CDR1 and CDR2 from the germline V gene are LNHDA and SQIVND (reference sequence). Trimming shortened V by 7 bases and J by 4 bases, and 14 bases separated the two germline ends. The CDR3 covers 14 residues. The CDR3 loop is CASNAGGRNQPQHF. CDR3 DNA sequence: TGTGCCAGTAATGCGGGGGGTCGGAATCAGCCCCAGCATTTT.

The V and J genes are TRBV28 and TRBJ2-7; D may correspond to TRBD1 or TRBD2 (5 bases each). Trimming removed 3 bases at V and 4 bases at J, with 13 bases between. The CDR3 is 14 amino acids. Germline CDR1 MDHEN, CDR2 SYDVKM. In nucleotides, the CDR3 is TGTGCCAGCAGTTTGTCCGGGACGGATTACGAGCAGTACGTC. As protein: CASSLSGTDYEQYV.

This clonotype was seen only a few times. This chain uses TRBV7-9 with TRBJ1-5; D ambiguous. The CDR3 loop spans 16 amino acids. Germline CDR1 SEHNR, CDR2 FQNEAQ (reference sequence). V shed 4 bases and J shed 4 bases, with 17 bases lying between them. In DNA form, the CDR3 reads TGTGCCAGCAGCTCTACTGGTCCAAAAGGGAATCAGCCCCAGCATTTT. Amino acids: CASSSTGPKGNQPQHF.